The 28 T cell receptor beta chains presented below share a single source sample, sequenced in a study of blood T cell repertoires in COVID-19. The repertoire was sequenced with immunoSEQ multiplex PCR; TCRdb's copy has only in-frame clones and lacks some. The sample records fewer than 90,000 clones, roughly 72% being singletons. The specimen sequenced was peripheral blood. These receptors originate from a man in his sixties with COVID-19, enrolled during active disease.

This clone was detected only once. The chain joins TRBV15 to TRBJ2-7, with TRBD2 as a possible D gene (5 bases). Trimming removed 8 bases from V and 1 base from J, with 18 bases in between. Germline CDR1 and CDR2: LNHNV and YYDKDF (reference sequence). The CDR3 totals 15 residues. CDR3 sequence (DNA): TGTGCCACCGCAGAGGGTCTGGGTAATTCCTACGAGCAGTACTTC. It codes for CATAEGLGNSYEQYF.

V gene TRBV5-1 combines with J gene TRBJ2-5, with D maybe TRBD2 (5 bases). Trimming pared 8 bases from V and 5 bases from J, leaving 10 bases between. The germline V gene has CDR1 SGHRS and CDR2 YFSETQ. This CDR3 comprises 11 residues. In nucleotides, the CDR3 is TGCGCCAGTACTAGTGGGGAGACCCAGTACTTC. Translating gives CASTSGETQYF. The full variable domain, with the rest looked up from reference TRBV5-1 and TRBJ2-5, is KAGVTQTPRYLIKTRGQQVTLSCSPISGHRSVSWYQQTPGQGLQFLFEYFSETQRNKGNFPGRFSGRQFSNSRSEMNVSTLELGDSALYLCASTSGETQYFGPGTRLLVL.

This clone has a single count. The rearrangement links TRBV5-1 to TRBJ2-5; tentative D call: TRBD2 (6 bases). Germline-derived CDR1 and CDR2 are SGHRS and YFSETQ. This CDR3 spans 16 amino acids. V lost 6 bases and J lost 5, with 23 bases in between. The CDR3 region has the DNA TGCGCCAGCACCCCAAGGTGGGAGGAAGGCGAGGAGACCCAGTACTTC. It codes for CASTPRWEEGEETQYF.

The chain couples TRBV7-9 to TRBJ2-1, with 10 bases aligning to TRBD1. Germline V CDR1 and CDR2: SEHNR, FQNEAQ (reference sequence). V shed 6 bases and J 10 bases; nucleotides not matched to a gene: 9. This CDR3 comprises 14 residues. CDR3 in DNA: TGTGCCAGCAGTCCCGGGACAGGGGATAGGGAGCAGTTCTTC. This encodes CASSPGTGDREQFF.

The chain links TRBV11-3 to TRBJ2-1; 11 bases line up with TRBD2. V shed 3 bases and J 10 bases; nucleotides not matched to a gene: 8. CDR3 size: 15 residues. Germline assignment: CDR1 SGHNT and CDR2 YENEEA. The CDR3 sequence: CASSFALAGVQEQFF. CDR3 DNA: TGTGCCAGCAGCTTTGCACTAGCGGGAGTACAAGAGCAGTTCTTC. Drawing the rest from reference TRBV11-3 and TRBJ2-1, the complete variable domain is EAGVVQSPRYKIIEKKQPVAFWCNPISGHNTLYWYLQNLGQGPELLIRYENEEAVDDSQLPKDRFSAERLKGVDSTLKIQPAELGDSAVYLCASSFALAGVQEQFFGPGTRLTVL.

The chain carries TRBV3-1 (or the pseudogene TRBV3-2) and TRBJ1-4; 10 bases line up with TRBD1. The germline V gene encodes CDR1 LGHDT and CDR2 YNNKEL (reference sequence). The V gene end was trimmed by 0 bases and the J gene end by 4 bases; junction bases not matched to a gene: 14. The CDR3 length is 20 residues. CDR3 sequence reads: CASSQEMPDRGRRGNEKLFF. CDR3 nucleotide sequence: TGTGCCAGCAGCCAAGAAATGCCCGACAGGGGGCGCCGGGGTAATGAAAAACTGTTTTTT.

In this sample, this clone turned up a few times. The CDR3 nucleotides are TGTGCAAGTCGCTCTCCACAGGGACTAGCAACTAATGAAAAACTGTTTTTT. Its translation is CASRSPQGLATNEKLFF. This sequence joins TRBV12-2 and TRBJ1-4. TRBV12-2 constitutes a pseudogene. This CDR3 has 17 residues.

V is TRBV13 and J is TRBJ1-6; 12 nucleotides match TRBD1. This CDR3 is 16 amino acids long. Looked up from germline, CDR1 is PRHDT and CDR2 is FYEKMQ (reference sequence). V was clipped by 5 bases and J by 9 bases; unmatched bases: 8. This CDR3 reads CASSAKGQGAPSPLHF. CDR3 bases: TGTGCCAGCAGCGCTAAGGGACAGGGGGCACCTTCACCCCTCCACTTT.

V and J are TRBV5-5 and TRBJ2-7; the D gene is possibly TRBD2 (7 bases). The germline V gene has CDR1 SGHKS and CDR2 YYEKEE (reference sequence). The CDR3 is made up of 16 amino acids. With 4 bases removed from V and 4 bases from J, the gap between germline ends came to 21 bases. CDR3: CASSTGGQRGRYEQYF. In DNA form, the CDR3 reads TGTGCCAGCAGCACGGGGGGCCAGCGGGGACGTTACGAGCAGTACTTC.

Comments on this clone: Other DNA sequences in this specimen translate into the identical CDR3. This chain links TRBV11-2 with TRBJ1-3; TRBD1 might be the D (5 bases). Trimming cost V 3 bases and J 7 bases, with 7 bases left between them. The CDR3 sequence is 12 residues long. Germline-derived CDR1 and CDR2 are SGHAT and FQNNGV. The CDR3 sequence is CASSFGGNTIYF. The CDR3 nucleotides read TGTGCCAGCAGCTTTGGGGGGAACACCATATATTTT.

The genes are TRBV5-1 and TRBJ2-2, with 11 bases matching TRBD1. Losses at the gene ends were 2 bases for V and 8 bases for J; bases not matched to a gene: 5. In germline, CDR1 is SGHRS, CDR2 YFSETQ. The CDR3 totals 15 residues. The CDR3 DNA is TGCGCCAGCAGCTTAAGGACAGGGGGCTTTGGGGAGCTGTTTTTT. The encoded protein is CASSLRTGGFGELFF.

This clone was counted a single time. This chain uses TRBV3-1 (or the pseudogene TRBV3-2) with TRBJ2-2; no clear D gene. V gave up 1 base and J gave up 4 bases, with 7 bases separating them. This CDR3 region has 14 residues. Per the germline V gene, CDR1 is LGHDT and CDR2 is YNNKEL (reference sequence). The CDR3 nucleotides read TGTGCCAGCAGCCAAGTAAGAGGCACCGGGGAGCTGTTTTTT. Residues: CASSQVRGTGELFF.

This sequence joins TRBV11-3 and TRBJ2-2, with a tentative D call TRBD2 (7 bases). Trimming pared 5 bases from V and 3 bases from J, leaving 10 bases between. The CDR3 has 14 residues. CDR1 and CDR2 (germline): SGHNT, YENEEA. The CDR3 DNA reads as TGTGCCAGCAGCGGGGGGGGCGACACCGGGGAGCTGTTTTTT. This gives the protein CASSGGGDTGELFF.

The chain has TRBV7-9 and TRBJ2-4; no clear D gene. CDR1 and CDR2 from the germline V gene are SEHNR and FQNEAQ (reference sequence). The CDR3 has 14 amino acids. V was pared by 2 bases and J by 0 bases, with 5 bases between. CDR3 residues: CASSLTVAKNIQYF. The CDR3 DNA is TGTGCCAGCAGCTTAACGGTAGCCAAAAACATTCAGTACTTC. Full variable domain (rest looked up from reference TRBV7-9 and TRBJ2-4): DTGVSQNPRHKITKRGQNVTFRCDPISEHNRLYWYRQTLGQGPEFLTYFQNEAQLEKSRLLSDRFSAERPKGSFSTLEIQRTEQGDSAMYLCASSLTVAKNIQYFGAGTRLSVL.

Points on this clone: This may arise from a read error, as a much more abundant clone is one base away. The CDR3 coding sequence is TGTGCCAGCAGCCTTTACACCGGGGAGCTGTTTTTT. Residues: CASSLYTGELFF. The chain recombines TRBV28 with TRBJ2-2; the D is unclear. Trimming took 6 bases from V and 3 from J, leaving 5 bases between them. The germline V gene has CDR1 MDHEN and CDR2 SYDVKM. The CDR3 totals 12 residues. Drawing the rest from reference TRBV28 and TRBJ2-2, the complete variable domain is DVKVTQSSRYLVKRTGEKVFLECVQDMDHENMFWYRQDPGLGLRLIYFSYDVKMKEKGDIPEGYSVSREKKERFSLILESASTNQTSMYLCASSLYTGELFFGEGSRLTVL.

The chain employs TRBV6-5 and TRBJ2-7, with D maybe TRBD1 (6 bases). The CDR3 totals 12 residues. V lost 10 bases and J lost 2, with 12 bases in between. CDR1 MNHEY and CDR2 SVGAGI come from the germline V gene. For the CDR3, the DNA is TGTGCCACCAAAAGGACAGCCTACGAGCAGTACTTC. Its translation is CATKRTAYEQYF.

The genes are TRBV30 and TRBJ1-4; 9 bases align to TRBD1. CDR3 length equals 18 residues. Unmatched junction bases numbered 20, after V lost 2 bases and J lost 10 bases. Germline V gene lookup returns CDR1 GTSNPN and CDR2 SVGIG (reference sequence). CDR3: CAWSSPSRYRGRGGKLFF. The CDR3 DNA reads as TGTGCCTGGAGTTCCCCCAGTCGATACAGGGGGCGAGGGGGAAAACTGTTTTTT.

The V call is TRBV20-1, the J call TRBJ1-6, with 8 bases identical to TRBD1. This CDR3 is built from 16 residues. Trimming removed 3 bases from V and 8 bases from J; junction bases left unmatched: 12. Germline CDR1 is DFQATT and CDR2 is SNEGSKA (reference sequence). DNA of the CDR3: TGCAGTGCTAGTTCCTCTGGACAGGGCAGTGATTCACCCCTCCACTTT. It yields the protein CSASSSGQGSDSPLHF.

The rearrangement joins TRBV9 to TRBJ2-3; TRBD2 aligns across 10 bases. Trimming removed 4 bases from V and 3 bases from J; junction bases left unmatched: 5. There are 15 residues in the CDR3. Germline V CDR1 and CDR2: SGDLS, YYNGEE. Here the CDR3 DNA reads TGTGCCAGCAGCTCGAGCGGGAGGGAAACAGATACGCAGTATTTT. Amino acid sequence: CASSSSGRETDTQYF. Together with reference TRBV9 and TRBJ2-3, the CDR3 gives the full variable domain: DSGVTQTPKHLITATGQRVTLRCSPRSGDLSVYWYQQSLDQGLQFLIQYYNGEERAKGNILERFSAQQFPDLHSELNLSSLELGDSALYFCASSSSGRETDTQYFGPGTRLTVL.

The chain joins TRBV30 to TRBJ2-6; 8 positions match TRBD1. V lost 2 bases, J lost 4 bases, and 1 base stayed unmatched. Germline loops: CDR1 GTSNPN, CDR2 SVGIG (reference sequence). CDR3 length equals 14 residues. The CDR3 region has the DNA TGTGCCTGGAGTCGACAGGGGGGGGCCAACGTCCTGACTTTC. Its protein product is CAWSRQGGANVLTF. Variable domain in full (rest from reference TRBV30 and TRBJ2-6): SQTIHQWPATLVQPVGSPLSLECTVEGTSNPNLYWYRQAAGRGLQLLFYSVGIGQISSEVPQNLSASRPQDRQFILSSKKLLLSDSGFYLCAWSRQGGANVLTFGAGSRLTVL.

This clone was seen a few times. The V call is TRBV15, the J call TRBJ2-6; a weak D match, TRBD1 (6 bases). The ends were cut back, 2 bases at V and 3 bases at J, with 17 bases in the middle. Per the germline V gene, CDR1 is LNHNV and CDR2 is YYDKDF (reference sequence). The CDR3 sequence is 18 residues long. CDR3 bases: TGTGCCACCAGCAGACACCCACAGGGCGAGTATGGGGCCAACGTCCTGACTTTC. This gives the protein CATSRHPQGEYGANVLTF.

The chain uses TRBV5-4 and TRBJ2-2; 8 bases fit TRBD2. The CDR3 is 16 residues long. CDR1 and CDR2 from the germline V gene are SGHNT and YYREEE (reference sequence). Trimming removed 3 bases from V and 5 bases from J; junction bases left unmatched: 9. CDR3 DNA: TGTGCCAGCAGCTCAAAACAGCGGGGGCGGACCGGGGAGCTGTTTTTT. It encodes CASSSKQRGRTGELFF.

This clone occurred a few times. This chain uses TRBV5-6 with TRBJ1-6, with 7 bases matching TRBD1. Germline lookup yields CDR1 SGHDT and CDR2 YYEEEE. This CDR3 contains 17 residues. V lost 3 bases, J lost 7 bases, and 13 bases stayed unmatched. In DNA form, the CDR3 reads TGTGCCAGCAGCTGGAGTATAGGGGGCCGGGGGAATTCACCCCTCCACTTT. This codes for CASSWSIGGRGNSPLHF. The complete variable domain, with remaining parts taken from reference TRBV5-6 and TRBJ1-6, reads DAGVTQSPTHLIKTRGQQVTLRCSPKSGHDTVSWYQQALGQGPQFIFQYYEEEERQRGNFPDRFSGHQFPNYSSELNVNALLLGDSALYLCASSWSIGGRGNSPLHFGNGTRLTVT.

CDR3 region: CASSLGQGIWRGYTF. DNA of the CDR3: TGTGCCAGCAGTTTAGGGCAGGGGATTTGGCGTGGCTACACCTTC. The chain links TRBV27 to TRBJ1-2; D perhaps matches TRBD1 (6 bases). CDR1 and CDR2 from the germline V gene are MNHEY and SMNVEV (reference sequence). The V end was cut by 2 bases, the J end by 7 bases, with 17 bases between. The CDR3 contains 15 residues.

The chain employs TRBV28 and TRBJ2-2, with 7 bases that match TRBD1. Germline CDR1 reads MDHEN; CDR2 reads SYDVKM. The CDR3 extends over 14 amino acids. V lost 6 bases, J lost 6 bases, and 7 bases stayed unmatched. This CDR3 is CASSPGQEPGELFF. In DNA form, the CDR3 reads TGTGCCAGCAGCCCAGGACAGGAACCCGGGGAGCTGTTTTTT.

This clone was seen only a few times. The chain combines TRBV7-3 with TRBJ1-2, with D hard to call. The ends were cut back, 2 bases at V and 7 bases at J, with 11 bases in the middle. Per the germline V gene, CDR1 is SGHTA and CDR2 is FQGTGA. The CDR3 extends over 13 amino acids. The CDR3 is CASSLGGRGGYTF. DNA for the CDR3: TGTGCCAGCAGCTTAGGAGGGAGAGGTGGCTACACCTTC.

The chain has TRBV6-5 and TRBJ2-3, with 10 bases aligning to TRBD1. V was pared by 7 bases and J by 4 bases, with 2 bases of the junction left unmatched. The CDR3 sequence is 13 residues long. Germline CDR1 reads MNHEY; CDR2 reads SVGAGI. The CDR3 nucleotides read TGTGCCAGCACCGGGACAGGGGCAGATACGCAGTATTTT. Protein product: CASTGTGADTQYF.

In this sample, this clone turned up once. CDR3 nucleotide sequence: TGTGCCAGCAGTTTTCGACCGGGAGGTCAGCCCCAGCATTTT. This translates into CASSFRPGGQPQHF. This chain connects TRBV28 to TRBJ1-5; no reliable D call. V was trimmed by 3 bases and J by 6 bases, leaving 12 bases between them. CDR1 and CDR2 (germline): MDHEN, SYDVKM. CDR3 length: 14 amino acids.